The clone carrying this TCR beta chain showed up many times. The CDR3 length is 14 residues. The V gene's germline CDR1 is SGHKS and CDR2 YYEKEE (reference sequence). V lost 4 bases and J lost 1, with 11 bases in between. This entry belongs to a study of T cells in Graves' hyperthyroidism and ophthalmopathy. TCR beta CDR3 sequences were amplified from RNA transcripts. The HTBI primer set was used in a first-round RT-PCR of the TCR CDR3. MiXCR, applied by TCRdb to the multiplex PCR reads, yields one record per CDR3 protein. The table has hundreds of thousands of distinct CDR3 sequences, approximately 15% seen once.

This sequence was found in a woman in her thirties or forties with Graves' ophthalmopathy. Sequences were obtained from blood. The J gene is TRBJ1-2, the V gene TRBV5-5; TRBD1 might be the D (6 bases). The CDR3 DNA sequence: TGTGCCAGCAGCCCGACAGGCTATAACTATGGCTACACCTTC. Translated: CASSPTGYNYGYTF.